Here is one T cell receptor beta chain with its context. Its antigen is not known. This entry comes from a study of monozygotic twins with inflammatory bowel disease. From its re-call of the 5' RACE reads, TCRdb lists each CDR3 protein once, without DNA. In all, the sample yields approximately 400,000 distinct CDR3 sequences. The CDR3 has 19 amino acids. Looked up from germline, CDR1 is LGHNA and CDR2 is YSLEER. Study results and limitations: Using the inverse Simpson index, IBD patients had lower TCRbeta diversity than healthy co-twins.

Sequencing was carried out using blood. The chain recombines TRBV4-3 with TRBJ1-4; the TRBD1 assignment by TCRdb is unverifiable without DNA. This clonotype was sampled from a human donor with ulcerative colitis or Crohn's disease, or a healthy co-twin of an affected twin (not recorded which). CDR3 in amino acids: CASSQGGGRGLRQREKLFF.